What follows are 8 T cell receptor beta chains derived from one specimen sequenced in a study of T cells in localized non-small cell lung cancer. Only in-frame clones appear in the TCRdb table, and some are missing; sequencing was by immunoSEQ multiplex PCR. Here the sample spans almost 950 clones, around 21% being singletons. The sequencing here drew on lung tumor tissue, taken before any cancer treatment. The source of these receptors is a male donor aged 60 or over with stage I lung adenocarcinoma.

By sample fraction, this clone is medium-sized. The J gene is TRBJ1-2, the V gene TRBV9; the D gene is possibly TRBD1 (6 bases). This CDR3 contains 13 residues. V was shortened by 5 bases and J by 6 bases, with 14 bases between the two germline ends. Looked up from germline, CDR1 is SGDLS and CDR2 is YYNGEE. DNA for the CDR3: TGTGCCAGCAGTGGCAGGGGTACGGATGGCTACACCTTC. It encodes CASSGRGTDGYTF.

The CDR3 DNA reads TGTGCCAGCAGAACAACTCTGGGACAGGGGAAGGGTGGCAATCAGCCCCAGCATTTT. Encoded protein: CASRTTLGQGKGGNQPQHF. This sequence joins TRBV6-8 and TRBJ1-5; 10 positions match TRBD1. This CDR3 contains 19 residues. V was pared by 6 bases and J by 2 bases, with 16 bases of the junction left unmatched. CDR1 is MNHGY, CDR2 SAAAGT, per germline.

The chain joins TRBV28 to TRBJ1-5; D gene unclear. Germline V CDR1 and CDR2: MDHEN, SYDVKM. Trimming pared 7 bases from V and 7 bases from J, leaving 14 bases between. The CDR3 loop spans 13 amino acids. CDR3 sequence: CASIGQLGQPQHF. Here the CDR3 DNA reads TGTGCCAGCATAGGGCAGCTGGGGCAGCCCCAGCATTTT.

This clone counts as medium-sized. This sequence joins TRBV6-8 and TRBJ1-5; TRBD1 aligns across 8 bases. V shed 6 bases and J 4 bases; nucleotides not matched to a gene: 8. This CDR3 region has 15 residues. CDR1 and CDR2 from the germline V gene are MNHGY and SAAAGT. CDR3 residues: CASSGQGFSNQPQHF. CDR3 in DNA: TGTGCCAGCAGCGGACAGGGTTTTAGTAATCAGCCCCAGCATTTT.

This clone has a handful of counts. The chain combines TRBV30 with TRBJ1-2; the D is unclear. Germline CDR1 reads GTSNPN; CDR2 reads SVGIG (reference sequence). V was clipped by 2 bases and J by 8 bases, with 12 bases between them. This CDR3 is 12 amino acids long. The CDR3 loop reads CAWSKRAGGYTF. The CDR3 DNA sequence: TGTGCCTGGAGTAAGAGAGCGGGGGGCTACACCTTC. Combining the CDR3 with reference TRBV30 and TRBJ1-2 gives the whole variable domain SQTIHQWPATLVQPVGSPLSLECTVEGTSNPNLYWYRQAAGRGLQLLFYSVGIGQISSEVPQNLSASRPQDRQFILSSKKLLLSDSGFYLCAWSKRAGGYTFGSGTRLTVV.

The rearrangement uses TRBV28 and TRBJ1-1, with D perhaps TRBD1 (5 bases). The CDR3 runs 14 residues. The germline V and J ends were trimmed by 3 bases and 1 base, with 9 bases remaining between them. CDR1 is MDHEN, CDR2 SYDVKM, per germline. CDR3 region: CASSLGGKNTEAFF. The CDR3 bases are TGTGCCAGCAGTTTGGGGGGGAAGAACACTGAAGCTTTCTTT.

This chain links TRBV19 with TRBJ1-6; possible D gene TRBD1, 5 bases. The V end was cut by 6 bases, the J end by 5 bases, with 14 bases between. Germline V CDR1 and CDR2: LNHDA, SQIVND (reference sequence). The CDR3 sequence is 15 residues long. In nucleotides, the CDR3 is TGTGCCAGTAGATACCGGGACCGAAATAATTCACCCCTCCACTTT. Translating it yields CASRYRDRNNSPLHF.

Judged by abundance, this clone is large (0.1 to 1%). The gene calls are TRBV28 and TRBJ1-3; no firm D call. The CDR3 contains 14 residues. From germline, CDR1 is MDHEN and CDR2 SYDVKM. Trimming removed 7 bases from V and 4 bases from J, with 14 bases in between. The CDR3, as DNA: TGTGCCAGCATTAACCGGGCGTTGGGAAACACCATATATTTT. Amino acid sequence: CASINRALGNTIYF.